The 29 T cell receptor beta chains reported below all come from one sample, sequenced in a study of response to subunit inactivated influenza vaccine. TCRdb recomputed calls from the RT-PCR reads with MiXCR, one row per CDR3 protein. The sample yields around 190,000 distinct CDR3 sequences, around an eighth seen once. Sequences were derived from CD8+ T cells sorted from PBMCs, sampled roughly 5 days after vaccination. Every receptor here comes from a man between 50 and 59 years old who received an inactivated influenza vaccine.

At least ten counts were recorded for this clonotype. The chain couples TRBV9 to TRBJ2-7; D may be TRBD2 (6 bases). Germline-derived CDR1 and CDR2 are SGDLS and YYNGEE. Trimming took off 4 bases at V and 6 bases at J, with 17 bases between the two ends. CDR3 size: 14 residues. Here the CDR3 reads CASSSGLLGLEQYF. The DNA of the CDR3 is TGTGCCAGCAGCTCCGGACTATTAGGGCTCGAGCAGTACTTC.

This chain links TRBV27 with TRBJ2-3, with TRBD2 as a possible D gene (6 bases). This CDR3 comprises 16 residues. Germline CDR1 and CDR2: MNHEY and SMNVEV (reference sequence). V was shortened by 2 bases and J by 1 base, with 13 bases between the two germline ends. The CDR3 region has the DNA TGTGCCAGCAGTTTAAGAGTGTGGGAGGGCACAGATACGCAGTATTTT. Its translation is CASSLRVWEGTDTQYF.

Ten or more counts support this clonotype. The V call is TRBV5-1, the J call TRBJ2-2; D remains ambiguous. Germline CDR1 SGHRS, CDR2 YFSETQ. V lost 7 bases to trimming and J lost 2 bases, with 12 bases between them. This CDR3 is 14 amino acids long. The CDR3 DNA follows: TGCGCCAGCTTAGCTGGTGGTAACACCGGGGAGCTGTTTTTT. It encodes CASLAGGNTGELFF.

This clonotype showed up just a few times. The chain uses TRBV7-9 and TRBJ2-7, with TRBD1 identical over 7 bases. Germline loops: CDR1 SEHNR, CDR2 FQNEAQ (reference sequence). This CDR3 contains 15 residues. V lost 3 bases to trimming and J lost 4 bases; unmatched junction nucleotides: 9. The CDR3 spells CASSLDRPQTYEQYF. The CDR3 DNA is TGTGCCAGCAGCTTGGACAGGCCCCAAACGTACGAGCAGTACTTC.

The chain is built from TRBV3-1 and TRBJ1-1, with 7 bases aligning to TRBD1. CDR1 is LGHDT, CDR2 YNNKEL, per germline (reference sequence). The trim removed 3 bases at V and 7 bases at J, leaving 8 bases unmatched. CDR3 length: 14 residues. The DNA of the CDR3 is TGTGCCAGCAGCCAGGGTAGGAGACAGGGTGAAGCTTTCTTT. Its protein product is CASSQGRRQGEAFF.

This clonotype was seen a handful of times. The V gene is TRBV29-1, the J gene TRBJ2-6, with 8 bases identical to TRBD1. CDR3 size: 20 residues. V lost 2 bases to trimming and J lost 0 bases; unmatched junction nucleotides: 15. Germline CDR1 SQVTM, CDR2 ANQGSEA. CDR3 bases: TGCAGCGTTGAATTGAATCCAGCGACAGGGGATAGCTCTGGGGCCAACGTCCTGACTTTC. Amino acids: CSVELNPATGDSSGANVLTF.

The rearrangement uses TRBV10-3 and TRBJ2-3; 9 bases line up with TRBD1. Germline CDR1 and CDR2: ENHRY and SYGVKD. Trimming took 3 bases from V and 5 from J; bases not matched to a gene: 6. The CDR3 totals 15 residues. DNA for the CDR3: TGTGCCATCAGTGACCGGGGGACAGGGAGAGATACGCAGTATTTT. It translates to CAISDRGTGRDTQYF.

DNA of the CDR3: TGTGCCTGGAGTCCCTGGGGACAGATTAACGGGGAGCTGTTTTTT. As protein: CAWSPWGQINGELFF. V and J are TRBV30 and TRBJ2-2, with TRBD1 matching 7 bases. The CDR3 has 15 amino acids. With V trimmed by 2 bases and J by 7 bases, 10 bases remained unmatched. Germline V CDR1 and CDR2: GTSNPN, SVGIG (reference sequence).

The CDR3 DNA reads as TGTGCCAGCAGCACGGACAGGGAACGTGAGCAGTTCTTC. It codes for CASSTDREREQFF. The V call is TRBV13, the J call TRBJ2-1, with TRBD1 matching 8 bases. The CDR3 runs to 13 residues. V shed 5 bases and J 9 bases; nucleotides not matched to a gene: 6. The V gene's germline CDR1 is PRHDT and CDR2 FYEKMQ (reference sequence).

This clonotype was observed a handful of times. The genes are TRBV9 and TRBJ2-5, with 9 bases lining up with TRBD1. Trimming at V came to 2 bases and at J to 3 bases, leaving 5 bases not matched to a gene. Germline assignment: CDR1 SGDLS and CDR2 YYNGEE. CDR3 length: 15 amino acids. CDR3 in DNA: TGTGCCAGCAGCGTGTCCGGGACAGGGAAAGAGACCCAGTACTTC. It is translated as CASSVSGTGKETQYF.

This clonotype has just a few counts. This sequence joins TRBV10-3 and TRBJ1-1; D not certain. This CDR3 has 15 residues. V gave up 7 bases and J gave up 4 bases, with 19 bases separating them. Germline CDR1 and CDR2: ENHRY and SYGVKD. CDR3 nucleotides: TGTGCCATCAATCCGGGTCCAATCTTCAGCACTGAAGCTTTCTTT. Translating gives CAINPGPIFSTEAFF.

This clonotype was counted between two and nine times. The V and J genes are TRBV27 and TRBJ2-3; D is unclear. This CDR3 comprises 14 residues. CDR1 MNHEY and CDR2 SMNVEV come from the germline V gene (reference sequence). V was clipped by 1 base and J by 1 base, with 6 bases between them. Written as DNA, the CDR3 is TGTGCCAGCAGTTTATGGCCAGGCACAGATACGCAGTATTTT. Translation gives CASSLWPGTDTQYF.

This clonotype was observed a handful of times. V is TRBV30 and J is TRBJ1-5; D not resolved. V lost 2 bases and J 5 bases, leaving 16 bases between the germline ends. Germline lookup yields CDR1 GTSNPN and CDR2 SVGIG (reference sequence). The CDR3 has 15 residues. The CDR3 DNA reads as TGTGCCTGGAGTCCAGGAGTTATGTCGGATCAGCCCCAGCATTTT. It codes for CAWSPGVMSDQPQHF. The variable domain in full, completed from reference TRBV30 and TRBJ1-5, reads SQTIHQWPATLVQPVGSPLSLECTVEGTSNPNLYWYRQAAGRGLQLLFYSVGIGQISSEVPQNLSASRPQDRQFILSSKKLLLSDSGFYLCAWSPGVMSDQPQHFGDGTRLSIL.

This chain uses TRBV15 with TRBJ2-7; 8 positions match TRBD1. The CDR3 length is 15 residues. Per the germline V gene, CDR1 is LNHNV and CDR2 is YYDKDF (reference sequence). J was trimmed by 1 base and V by 3 bases; bases with no gene match: 5. CDR3 nucleotide sequence: TGTGCCACCAGCAGGGACAGGGCCAATTCCTACGAGCAGTACTTC. Translating gives CATSRDRANSYEQYF.

The V and J genes are TRBV27 and TRBJ2-6; TRBD1 agrees at 7 bases. CDR1 and CDR2 from the germline V gene are MNHEY and SMNVEV (reference sequence). The CDR3 is 15 amino acids. Losses at the gene ends were 5 bases for V and 3 bases for J; bases not matched to a gene: 4. The CDR3, as DNA: TGTGCCAGCAGTCCAACAGGGGTTGGGGCCAACGTCCTGACTTTC. It yields the protein CASSPTGVGANVLTF. The full variable domain, in which reference TRBV27 and TRBJ2-6 provide the parts outside the CDR3, is EAQVTQNPRYLITVTGKKLTVTCSQNMNHEYMSWYRQDPGLGLRQIYYSMNVEVTDKGDVPEGYKVSRKEKRNFPLILESPSPNQTSLYFCASSPTGVGANVLTFGAGSRLTVL.

In its sample, this clonotype was seen a few times. The chain employs TRBV5-1 and TRBJ2-5; D possibly corresponds to TRBD1 (6 bases). The V end was cut by 1 base, the J end by 4 bases, with 14 bases between. The V gene's germline CDR1 is SGHRS and CDR2 YFSETQ. This CDR3 contains 15 residues. The CDR3 loop is CASSLSGTLRETQYF. The CDR3 nucleotides are TGCGCCAGCAGCTTGTCCGGGACACTAAGAGAGACCCAGTACTTC.

This clonotype has just a few counts. The gene calls are TRBV29-1 and TRBJ2-2; perhaps D is TRBD1 or TRBD2 (5 bases each). Between the trimmed V and J ends, which lost 4 bases and 5 bases, there was a span of 20 bases. CDR3 size: 16 residues. CDR1 is SQVTM and CDR2 is ANQGSEA in the germline V gene. CDR3: CSVGGSTPSSTGELFF. CDR3 bases: TGCAGCGTTGGGGGGAGTACTCCTAGTAGTACCGGGGAGCTGTTTTTT.

Of note for this clonotype: An end of the junction differs from the germline gene, which may be a read error. The rearrangement uses TRBV4-2 and TRBJ2-7; D is unclear. CDR1 and CDR2 from the germline V gene are LGHNA and YNFKEQ. The CDR3 is 13 amino acids. CDR3 loop: CAISLGQLYEQYF. Here the CDR3 DNA reads TGTGCCATCAGCCTCGGGCAGCTCTACGAGCAGTACTTC.

This clonotype was seen only a few times. V gene TRBV7-6 combines with J gene TRBJ2-1; 8 bases fit TRBD2. Germline V gene sequence: CDR1 SGHVS, CDR2 FNYEAQ. J was trimmed by 5 bases and V by 5 bases; bases with no gene match: 8. The CDR3 runs 15 residues. The CDR3 DNA follows: TGTGCCAGCAGCGAGGTAGCGGGGAACCACAATGAGCAGTTCTTC. This gives the protein CASSEVAGNHNEQFF.

The chain carries TRBV20-1 and TRBJ2-7; the D is unclear. From germline, CDR1 is DFQATT and CDR2 SNEGSKA (reference sequence). Trimming took 3 bases from V and 0 from J, leaving 9 bases between them. This CDR3 comprises 13 residues. The CDR3 bases are TGCAGTGCTAGCAAAGGAAGCTCCTACGAGCAGTACTTC. Residues: CSASKGSSYEQYF.

V and J are TRBV12-3 or TRBV12-4 and TRBJ2-5, with 8 bases lining up with TRBD2. J gave up 4 bases and V 2 bases, and 3 bases lay outside the gene matches. This CDR3 region has 14 residues. The DNA of the CDR3 is TGTGCCAGCAGTTTACGGGGGGGGCGAGAGACCCAGTACTTC. It specifies CASSLRGGRETQYF.

The chain has TRBV20-1 and TRBJ1-2; tentative D call: TRBD1 (5 bases). The germline V and J ends were trimmed by 4 bases and 2 bases, with 11 bases remaining between them. CDR3 length: 13 residues. Germline loops: CDR1 DFQATT, CDR2 SNEGSKA (reference sequence). The CDR3 loop reads CSATGTANYGYTF. The DNA of the CDR3 is TGCAGTGCTACCGGGACGGCAAACTATGGCTACACCTTC.

CDR3 amino acids: CASSSGEAYEQYF. DNA for the CDR3: TGTGCCAGCTCGTCGGGGGAGGCCTACGAGCAGTACTTC. The rearrangement joins TRBV7-6 to TRBJ2-7, with a weak D call TRBD2 (6 bases). The CDR3 extends over 13 amino acids. Germline-derived CDR1 and CDR2 are SGHVS and FNYEAQ. V lost 8 bases, J lost 2 bases, and 13 bases lay in between. The full variable domain, completed using reference TRBV7-6 and TRBJ2-7, is GAGVSQSPRYKVTKRGQDVALRCDPISGHVSLYWYRQALGQGPEFLTYFNYEAQQDKSGLPNDRFSAERPEGSISTLTIQRTEQRDSAMYRCASSSGEAYEQYFGPGTRLTVT.

This clonotype was detected many times. The chain links TRBV7-9 to TRBJ1-6; D gene unclear. Trimming pared 5 bases from V and 10 bases from J, leaving 12 bases between. CDR1 and CDR2 (germline): SEHNR, FQNEAQ (reference sequence). The CDR3 has 13 amino acids. The CDR3 is CASSPSFGSPLHF. The CDR3, as DNA: TGTGCCAGCAGCCCGTCCTTTGGCTCACCCCTCCACTTT.

The V gene is TRBV20-1, the J gene TRBJ1-1; 9 bases are a match to TRBD1. CDR1 is DFQATT and CDR2 is SNEGSKA in the germline V gene (reference sequence). The CDR3 runs to 13 residues. J lost 3 bases, V lost 6 bases, and 5 bases had no gene match. The CDR3 is CSAVDRGYTEAFF. CDR3 DNA: TGCAGTGCGGTCGACAGGGGGTACACTGAAGCTTTCTTT.

This clonotype was seen a handful of times. The chain joins TRBV4-1 to TRBJ2-7, with TRBD1 matching over 7 bases. The CDR3 extends over 15 amino acids. With V trimmed by 3 bases and J by 4 bases, 9 bases remained unmatched. Germline CDR1 reads MGHRA; CDR2 reads YSYEKL. The CDR3 is CASSQERYRGYEQYF. CDR3 nucleotides: TGCGCCAGCAGCCAGGAGCGCTACAGGGGTTACGAGCAGTACTTC.

This clonotype was detected only a few times. The chain combines TRBV7-2 with TRBJ1-5, with unresolved D. The CDR3 is made up of 15 amino acids. CDR1 and CDR2 (germline): SGHTA, FQGNSA. Trimming removed 1 base from V and 0 bases from J, with 7 bases in between. This CDR3 is CASSLVGYSNQPQHF. In DNA form, the CDR3 reads TGTGCCAGCAGCTTAGTAGGGTATAGCAATCAGCCCCAGCATTTT.

This clonotype was recorded many times. This chain connects TRBV24-1 to TRBJ2-1, with D maybe TRBD2 (5 bases). There are 13 residues in the CDR3. V was shortened by 4 bases and J by 7 bases, with 10 bases between the two germline ends. Germline V gives CDR1 KGHDR, CDR2 SFDVKD. CDR3 nucleotides: TGTGCCACCAGTGACCGGACTTTAAATGAGCAGTTCTTC. Translating it yields CATSDRTLNEQFF.

The genes are TRBV7-3 and TRBJ2-5; TRBD1 might be the D (6 bases). V was trimmed by 1 base and J by 2 bases, leaving 8 bases between them. Germline V CDR1 and CDR2: SGHTA, FQGTGA. This CDR3 is 14 amino acids long. CDR3: CASSLIGGQETQYF. For the CDR3, the DNA is TGTGCCAGCAGCTTAATAGGGGGTCAAGAGACCCAGTACTTC.